This T cell receptor beta chain came from a study of T cells in Graves' hyperthyroidism and ophthalmopathy. Study at large: Peripheral blood was drawn at first diagnosis, prior to all treatment.

There were TCR beta CDR3 regions amplified from RNA transcripts. The HTBI set primed first-round TCR CDR3 RT-PCR. TCRdb re-analysed the multiplex PCR reads in MiXCR, keeping a single row per CDR3 protein. This sample has around 270,000 distinct CDR3 sequences; 15% to 20% occur once, and the top ten carry less than 40%. The CDR3 sequence is 15 residues long. Germline lookup yields CDR1 SGDLS and CDR2 YYNGEE. Trimming cost V 3 bases and J 2 bases; bases outside gene matches: 4. The cohort's ophthalmopathy patients, a group with duration under 3 months, had a Clinical Activity Score of at least 3 and a NOSPECS grade of at least 4. A word on this clonotype: Its antigen is undetermined.

General study findings and limits: A model built on 13 V-J features separated ophthalmopathy from stable hyperthyroidism.

The chain has TRBV9 and TRBJ2-1; 8 bases line up with TRBD2. The receptor was derived from a man aged 50 to 60 with Graves' ophthalmopathy. Sequenced input: blood. CDR3 residues: CASSDAGLAYNEQFF. Here the CDR3 DNA reads TGTGCCAGCAGCGACGCGGGACTAGCCTACAATGAGCAGTTCTTC.